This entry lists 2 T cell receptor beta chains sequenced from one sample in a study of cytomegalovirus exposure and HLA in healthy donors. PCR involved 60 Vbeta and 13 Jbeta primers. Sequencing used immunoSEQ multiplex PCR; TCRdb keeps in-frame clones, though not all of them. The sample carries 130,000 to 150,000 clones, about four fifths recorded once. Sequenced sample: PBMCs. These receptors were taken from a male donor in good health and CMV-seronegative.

CDR3 loop: CASSLVSGLPGDEQFF. DNA of the CDR3: TGTGCCAGCAGCTTAGTGTCGGGACTTCCTGGGGATGAGCAGTTCTTC. The gene calls are TRBV7-2 and TRBJ2-1, with D possibly being TRBD2 (6 bases). The CDR3 length is 16 residues. V dropped 1 base and J dropped 8 bases, with 18 bases sitting between them. Germline V CDR1 and CDR2: SGHTA, FQGNSA.

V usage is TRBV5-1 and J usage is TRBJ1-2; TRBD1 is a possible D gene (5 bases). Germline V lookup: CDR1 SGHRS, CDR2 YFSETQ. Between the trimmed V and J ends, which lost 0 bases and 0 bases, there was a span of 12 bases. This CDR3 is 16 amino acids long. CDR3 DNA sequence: TGCGCCAGCAGCTTGGCCGGACGGGGGGCTAACTATGGCTACACCTTC. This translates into CASSLAGRGANYGYTF.